Shown below are 18 T cell receptor beta chains from a single sample sequenced in a study of blood T cell repertoires in COVID-19. The table came from immunoSEQ multiplex PCR; TCRdb's copy has only in-frame clones and leaves some out. Here the sample spans 350,000 to 450,000 clones, 85% being singletons. Source material: peripheral blood. Receptors originate from a woman between 18 and 29 years old with acute or convalescent COVID-19.

The rearrangement joins TRBV7-3 to TRBJ1-1; D is ambiguous. The CDR3 is made up of 13 amino acids. V lost 4 bases to trimming and J lost 4 bases, with 10 bases between them. Per the germline V gene, CDR1 is SGHTA and CDR2 is FQGTGA. The CDR3 loop is CASSSWGGTEAFF. The CDR3 DNA is TGTGCCAGCAGCTCTTGGGGAGGCACTGAAGCTTTCTTT.

This clone is medium-sized (0.01 to 0.1%) by share. The same CDR3 is also encoded by other DNA sequences in this sample. The V and J genes are TRBV9 and TRBJ2-5; D might be TRBD2 (5 bases). Trimming pared 0 bases from V and 4 bases from J, leaving 16 bases between. From germline, CDR1 is SGDLS and CDR2 YYNGEE. This CDR3 is built from 16 residues. CDR3 residues: CASSVASREVGETQYF. DNA of the CDR3: TGTGCCAGCAGCGTAGCTAGTCGGGAAGTAGGAGAGACCCAGTACTTC.

This chain uses TRBV12-3 or TRBV12-4 with TRBJ2-5; no reliable D call. The CDR3 sequence is 12 residues long. Trimming removed 2 bases at V and 3 bases at J, with 4 bases between. The chain's CDR3 is CASSLHKETQYF. For the CDR3, the DNA is TGTGCCAGCAGTTTACACAAAGAGACCCAGTACTTC.

This clone was found a few times. CDR3 residues: CSVEDRRVHTDTQYF. CDR3 coding DNA: TGCAGCGTTGAAGATCGACGGGTTCACACAGATACGCAGTATTTT. This rearrangement joins TRBV29-1 to TRBJ2-3; no definite D call. The CDR3 extends over 15 amino acids. With 0 bases removed from V and 2 bases from J, the gap between germline ends came to 12 bases. The germline V gene encodes CDR1 SQVTM and CDR2 ANQGSEA.

The V gene is TRBV28, the J gene TRBJ1-2; D call uncertain. The germline V and J ends were trimmed by 5 bases and 4 bases, with 14 bases remaining between them. This CDR3 contains 14 residues. Germline V gene lookup returns CDR1 MDHEN and CDR2 SYDVKM. The CDR3 region has the DNA TGTGCCAGCAGTCAAGGAGGAAGTGGCTATGGCTACACCTTC. It codes for CASSQGGSGYGYTF.

CDR3 bases: TGTGCCAGCAGTAGACAGGGGGCTTTTGGAGAAAAACTGTTTTTT. This codes for CASSRQGAFGEKLFF. The chain couples TRBV2 to TRBJ1-4, with 10 bases fitting TRBD1. The CDR3 is 15 amino acids. V lost 5 bases, J lost 8 bases, and 8 bases stayed unmatched. CDR1 is SNHLY and CDR2 is FYNNEI in the germline V gene.

The chain has TRBV5-4 and TRBJ2-1; TRBD2 matches 10 bases. The germline CDR1 and CDR2 sequences are SGHNT and YYREEE (reference sequence). V shed 6 bases, J shed 8 bases, and the junction held 14 bases outside the gene matches. The CDR3 length is 16 residues. CDR3 sequence (DNA): TGTGCCAGCACCTTACTGACTAGCGGGTTGGCGCATGAGCAGTTCTTC. Its protein is CASTLLTSGLAHEQFF.

The rearrangement links TRBV19 to TRBJ1-4; 9 nucleotides align to TRBD1. CDR1 and CDR2 from the germline V gene are LNHDA and SQIVND (reference sequence). V trimming: 9 bases; J trimming: 8 bases; junction bases outside the gene matches: 13. The CDR3 runs 15 residues. CDR3 coding DNA: TGTGCCAGCGTCCCGGGACAGGGTCGAGTGGAAAAACTGTTTTTT. Translating gives CASVPGQGRVEKLFF. The whole variable domain, filled in from reference TRBV19 and TRBJ1-4, reads DGGITQSPKYLFRKEGQNVTLSCEQNLNHDAMYWYRQDPGQGLRLIYYSQIVNDFQKGDIAEGYSVSREKKESFPLTVTSAQKNPTAFYLCASVPGQGRVEKLFFGSGTQLSVL.

This clone was detected a few times. The chain employs TRBV5-5 and TRBJ1-2; the match to TRBD1 covers 11 bases. CDR3 length equals 16 residues. Unmatched junction bases numbered 7, after V lost 1 base and J lost 5 bases. The germline CDR1 and CDR2 sequences are SGHKS and YYEKEE (reference sequence). Here the CDR3 reads CASSLNGQGAIYGYTF. CDR3 sequence (DNA): TGTGCCAGCAGCTTGAATGGACAGGGGGCTATTTATGGCTACACCTTC.

The chain joins TRBV11-2 to TRBJ2-3; TRBD2 matches at 10 bases. The CDR3 extends over 16 amino acids. CDR1 and CDR2 from the germline V gene are SGHAT and FQNNGV. V lost 6 bases and J lost 4; bases outside the gene matches: 10. This CDR3 is CASRRTSGTGPDTQYF. In nucleotides, the CDR3 is TGTGCCAGCAGGCGAACTAGCGGGACCGGCCCAGATACGCAGTATTTT.

This sequence joins TRBV19 and TRBJ2-7; 12 bases are shared with TRBD1. Germline CDR1 LNHDA, CDR2 SQIVND (reference sequence). V was pared by 5 bases and J by 2 bases, with 10 bases of the junction left unmatched. CDR3 length equals 17 residues. The CDR3 protein is CASSPRDRGLPTYEQYF. The DNA of the CDR3 is TGTGCCAGTAGTCCCCGGGACAGGGGGCTCCCTACCTACGAGCAGTACTTC.

CDR3 DNA: TGCAGTGCTAGTTCTTTCGGGGGGAGGGAGCAGTACTTC. Amino acid sequence: CSASSFGGREQYF. The chain uses TRBV20-1 and TRBJ2-7, with TRBD2 identical over 7 bases. Germline V CDR1 and CDR2: DFQATT, SNEGSKA (reference sequence). After removal of 3 bases from V and 7 bases from J, the junction contained 9 bases not matched to a gene. The CDR3 runs 13 residues.

V gene TRBV6-6 combines with J gene TRBJ1-5; 9 bases map to TRBD1. CDR3 length equals 15 residues. Trimming took 2 bases from V and 7 from J; bases not matched to a gene: 6. Germline lookup yields CDR1 MNHNY and CDR2 SVGAGI (reference sequence). CDR3 region: CASSYTGQGSQPQHF. For the CDR3, the DNA is TGTGCCAGCAGTTACACGGGACAGGGCAGCCAGCCCCAGCATTTT.

CDR3 bases: TGTGCCAGCAGTCCATCCGACAGGGAACTTAGCGAGCAGTACTTC. Protein: CASSPSDRELSEQYF. V and J are TRBV28 and TRBJ2-7, with TRBD1 matching over 7 bases. The CDR3 spans 15 residues. After removal of 5 bases from V and 6 bases from J, the junction contained 13 bases not matched to a gene. Germline lookup yields CDR1 MDHEN and CDR2 SYDVKM.

The chain is built from TRBV9 and TRBJ1-4; D remains unclear. V shed 4 bases and J shed 0 bases, with 10 bases lying between them. The CDR3 length is 15 residues. From germline, CDR1 is SGDLS and CDR2 YYNGEE. In DNA form, the CDR3 reads TGTGCCAGCAGCCCTCGAGTGGCAACTAATGAAAAACTGTTTTTT. Translated: CASSPRVATNEKLFF.

V gene TRBV29-1 combines with J gene TRBJ2-1; tentative D call: TRBD1 (6 bases). The CDR3 runs 14 residues. V was cut by 7 bases and J by 4 bases, with 17 bases left in between. Germline lookup yields CDR1 SQVTM and CDR2 ANQGSEA. CDR3 in DNA: TGCAGCGCTCCGAGGGGGAGTGGGTACAATGAGCAGTTCTTC. Translating gives CSAPRGSGYNEQFF.

The chain carries TRBV25-1 and TRBJ2-7, with 9 bases lining up with TRBD1. Germline CDR1 reads MGHDK; CDR2 reads SYGVNS. The CDR3 length is 15 residues. The ends lost 8 bases at V and 2 bases at J; junction bases unmatched: 10. Written as DNA, the CDR3 is TGTGCCAGCGATCCCGGGACAGGGTTCACCTACGAGCAGTACTTC. It codes for CASDPGTGFTYEQYF.

V and J are TRBV21-1 and TRBJ1-2; the listed D gene, TRBD1, was not tested against the DNA. TRBV21-1 is assigned pseudogene status. The CDR3 totals 14 residues. The CDR3 DNA follows: TGTGCCAGCAGCAGGGGACAGTCGCACTATGGCTACACCTTC. Amino acid sequence: CASSRGQSHYGYTF.